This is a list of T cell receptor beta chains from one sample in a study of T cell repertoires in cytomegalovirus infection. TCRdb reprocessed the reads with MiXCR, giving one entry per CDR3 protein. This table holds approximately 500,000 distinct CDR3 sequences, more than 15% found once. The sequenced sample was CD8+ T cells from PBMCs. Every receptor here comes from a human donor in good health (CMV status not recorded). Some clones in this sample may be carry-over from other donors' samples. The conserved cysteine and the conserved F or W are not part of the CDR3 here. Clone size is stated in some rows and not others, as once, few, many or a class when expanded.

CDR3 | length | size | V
ASSMGRGPSYEQY | 13 | few | TRBV19
ASSQNRNTEAF | 11 | few | TRBV14
ASSLSWRRTSGQETQY | 16 | - | TRBV27
ASSLGAGAGHEQY | 13 | many | TRBV7-9
ASSFVQGEKLF | 11 | many | TRBV7-7
ASSQVGNLMNTEAF | 14 | many | TRBV7-8
ASSPERAQETQY | 12 | few | TRBV5-4
SVEYRAHEQF | 10 | - | TRBV29-1
SARWSGTSGSGGTDTQY | 17 | many | TRBV20-1
ASSPKTGDIEQY | 12 | once | TRBV5-5
ATSDWADGYT | 10 | - | TRBV24-1
ASTPTSGLSTDTQY | 14 | many | TRBV11-2
ASSLWTSNEQF | 11 | many | TRBV28
ASSSARTGGTGELF | 14 | many | TRBV28
ASSQDWTVNTEAF | 13 | many | TRBV4-1
ASSFQDRGLRNTEAF | 15 | - | TRBV27
ASSLVGKSYEQY | 12 | - | TRBV5-1
ASSDPPGQGWGEKLF | 15 | many | TRBV25-1
ASSGNFNSNQPQH | 13 | - | TRBV6-1
AISDGQNTEAF | 11 | - | TRBV10-3
ASSRDRVGNSPLH | 13 | many | TRBV7-7
ASSSLQGLNTEAF | 13 | - | TRBV5-1
ATSRFPAGASHDTQY | 15 | - | TRBV15
ASSLDPEGETQY | 12 | many | TRBV11-2
ASSAAGGHYNEQF | 13 | - | TRBV7-9
ASSQRPGQATGELF | 14 | - | TRBV4-1
ASSLGGPSYEQY | 12 | many | TRBV7-2
ASSYSGLAGQWNEQF | 15 | few | TRBV6-5
ASSSITGELF | 10 | few | TRBV27
ASSPRQADTQY | 11 | many | TRBV7-3
ASREKYREDYGYN | 13 | - | TRBV6-1
ASSPLLAGGLDTQY | 14 | - | TRBV3-1
ASSLDRSNTEAF | 12 | few | TRBV5-4
ASRRNPGGGTDTQY | 14 | many | TRBV11-2